This T cell receptor beta chain was captured in a study of Tregs in tolerant kidney transplant recipients (dated by TCRdb to 2018 to 2020). In terms of the full investigation: The study used TCRbeta sequencing to identify donor-specific regulatory T cells before combined kidney and bone marrow transplantation, then tracked those cells after transplant. TCRbeta repertoire sequencing was used in a few healthy controls to compare several ways of expanding Tregs specific for an allogeneic donor.

For TCRbeta CDR3 sequencing, genomic DNA was extracted from sorted cells using the QIAGEN DNeasy Blood and Tissue Kit. Through immunoSEQ, high-throughput TCRbeta CDR3 sequencing was done commercially, including PCR amplification with internal controls and bias correction. Per the original workflow: A unique productive TCRbeta sequence was defined by the CDR3 nucleotide sequence when primers matched, and otherwise by the CDR3 amino acid sequence together with the Vbeta and Jbeta genes. To correct sorting error, sequences shared between sorted populations at a frequency ratio of 2:1 or less were removed; the rest were assigned to the higher population. A sequence was defined as donor-reactive if the sequence was expanded at least 5-fold in CFSE-low cells compared with unstimulated cells and had a frequency of at least 0.01% in CFSE-low cells. Jensen-Shannon divergence calculated on the top 100 TCRbeta sequences ranked by frequency was used to measure repertoire divergence. For any sample with multiple sequencing runs, sorting error was corrected in each run separately before the runs were pooled. Held by TCRdb, this immuneACCESS table contains in-frame sequences only and omits some clones. Under half of the omission traces to an unresolved V gene where checked; the cause of the rest is unknown. For V, J and clone size, that table is used; D and trimming come from the DNA. Across this sample there are some 240,000 clones, with 65% to 85% seen only once. Of the sample, less than 0.75% is held by the ten largest clones.

Between the V and J ends, shortened by 1 base and 2 bases respectively, the junction contains 15 bases. CDR1 MNHNS and CDR2 SASEGT were looked up in the germline V gene. Including cysteine and phenylalanine, the CDR3 has 16 amino acids. This entry keeps only the CDR3 DNA: 48 bases, framed from base 1. Unstimulated Tregs (CD4+CD25+CD127-), CD4+ non-Tregs (CD4+CD25-), CD4 and CD8 cells were FACS-sorted from thawed PBMCs. Blood from healthy controls was obtained either from healthy volunteers or as purchased buffy coats. Healthy control blood was processed by Ficoll density gradient to PBMCs and cryopreserved; patient PBMCs were collected before and after transplant. Worth noting for this clone: The target of this receptor is not known. Within one base of it there is no much larger clone, and no base qualities were kept.

The investigation overall reported the following: The most biologically relevant and donor-specific TCRbeta repertoire appeared to be identified by expanding Tregs with activated donor B cells. Biological reproducibility was not examined directly, but technical replication error appeared to be minimal. The study was limited by small patient numbers, and the findings need validation in larger populations and under other immunosuppression protocols.

Specimen: CD4+ T cells from blood. The sequence links TRBV6-1 to TRBJ2-7; the D gene is unclear. This sequence originates from a human donor in good health. The CDR3 protein is CASSEEERQSTYEQYF. The DNA sequence is TGTGCCAGCAGTGAAGAGGAACGACAATCCACCTACGAGCAGTACTTC.